This T cell receptor (beta chain) originates from a study of shared clonotypes between healthy human individuals. TCRdb's copy holds only in-frame clones and misses some; the assay was immunoSEQ multiplex PCR. In the table there are fewer than 3 million clones, about nine tenths of which are singletons. V was pared by 1 base and J by 5 bases, with 2 bases of the junction left unmatched. From germline, CDR1 is SGHKS and CDR2 YYEKEE (reference sequence). The CDR3 loop spans 13 amino acids. The genes are TRBV5-5 and TRBJ2-5, with 7 bases matching TRBD2. This clonotype was sampled from a man aged 18 to 30 in good health. Some clones in this sample may be carry-over from other donors' samples. The sequencing input was naive CD4+ T cells from PBMCs. Specified subset: CD45RA+ positively selected. The CDR3 DNA reads TGTGCCAGCAGCTTGACTAGCGACGAGACCCAGTACTTC. Its protein is CASSLTSDETQYF.